This T cell receptor (beta chain) was profiled in a study of CD8 T cells in Susac syndrome. Study-wide results and limits: The study recognized that its TCR sequencing and HLA analysis covered a relatively small number of individuals.

Germline V gene lookup returns CDR1 SQVTM and CDR2 ANQGSEA. The V and J ends lost 7 bases and 0 bases, in that order; junction bases with no gene match: 5. The CDR3 has 14 residues. Isolation of CD8+ and CD4+ T cells was performed negatively, whereas enrichment of TEMRA cells was done by FACS. RNA totalling about 0.45 to 1 ug underwent reverse transcription with random hexamers. With immunoSEQ multiplex PCR, TCR beta CDR3 was amplified across 54 Vbeta and 13 Jbeta. Each CDR3 protein is one row after TCRdb ran MiXCR on the immunoSEQ multiplex PCR reads. The sample has about 110,000 distinct CDR3 sequences, around 95% seen once. For this clonotype: As yet, its antigen is unknown.

The rearrangement links TRBV29-1 to TRBJ2-3; 9 nucleotides agree with TRBD2. The specimen was CD4+ T cells from PBMCs. This receptor was obtained from a human donor in good health. CDR3 region: CSGGLAVSTDTQYF. Written as DNA, the CDR3 is TGCAGCGGGGGACTAGCCGTTAGCACAGATACGCAGTATTTT.